This T cell receptor beta chain is drawn from a study of T cells in Graves' hyperthyroidism and ophthalmopathy (dated by TCRdb to the late 2010s). Notes on the research overall: Peripheral blood was collected at initial diagnosis, before any treatment. A discovery cohort of about 96 patients, about 44 with Graves' ophthalmopathy and fewer than 65 with stable Graves' hyperthyroidism, was used to find distinguishing TCR V-J signatures. According to the paper, TCR Vbeta CDR3 sequencing was carried out on approximately 140 peripheral blood samples, which came from under 50 ophthalmopathy, approximately 78 hyperthyroidism and roughly 17 progressor patients. For training and testing, the 80 to 100 patients in the discovery cohort were randomly divided in a 7:3 ratio. In six Graves' hyperthyroidism patients, the study also compared T-cell repertoires from thyroid tissue with T-cell repertoires from blood. An independent validation cohort of fewer than 20 hyperthyroidism patients and about 16 patients who later progressed to ophthalmopathy tested prospective prediction of ophthalmopathy. Following sampling, methimazole starting at 30 mg daily was given to hyperthyroidism patients, and high-dose intravenous methylprednisolone was given to ophthalmopathy patients. Study-wide findings and limitations: During validation, the model predicted progression to ophthalmopathy a median of approximately 7 months ahead of onset, with almost 71% sensitivity and around 73% specificity. Sample size was not statistically predetermined, and investigators were not blinded to group allocation. In cross-validation, a model built on a 13 V-J signature told ophthalmopathy apart from stable hyperthyroidism with 87.88% sensitivity and roughly 81% specificity, and in testing the same model reached 80%/75%. Most expanded thyroid clonotypes (frequency above 0.001) were also detected in blood, suggesting blood repertoires may reflect thyroid immune responses.

Its CDR3 holds 16 amino acids, cysteine through phenylalanine. The retained sequence is limited to the CDR3, 48 bases, with the frame set at the first base. CDR1 and CDR2 are drawn from the germline V gene: LGHNA, YSLEER. V sheds 1 base and J sheds 2 bases, leaving 13 bases between their ends. This clonotype was detected only a few times. It lacks a known antigen. No base qualities exist here, and no much larger clone lies one base off it. Ophthalmopathy patients had moderately to severely active disease, with a Clinical Activity Score of 3 or more, a NOSPECS grade of 4 or more, and a disease duration of less than 3 months. The study excluded patients with uncontrolled infections, other autoimmune diseases, pregnancy or lactation. Diagnoses were based on clinical symptoms, serum thyroxine and TRAb, thyroid ultrasound and orbital computed tomography. PBMCs were separated from approximately 10 ml of fresh peripheral blood using Ficoll-Paque density gradient centrifugation. Total RNA was extracted using Trizol reagent, and RNA quality was assessed on an Agilent 2100 Bioanalyzer.

The TCR beta CDR3 regions were amplified from the RNA transcripts. A first-round RT-PCR of the TCR CDR3 used the HTBI primer set with the Qiagen OneStep RT-PCR kit. Libraries were constructed in a second round of multiplex PCR, after which size selection and purification were carried out. Sequencing of the libraries was done on an Illumina HiSeq2000 using paired-end 100 bp reads. The source study handled its data this way. SOAPnuke was used to process the raw data, removing reads that contained adapters or uncalled bases, had a mean Phred below 15, or lacked an exact match to the constant primer or identifier. COPE v1.2.5 was used to merge the high-quality paired reads, and each unique nucleotide sequence was defined as a clonotype. MiTCR v1.1 was used to align clonotypes to the IMGT TRBV, TRBD and TRBJ reference segments. The analysis was restricted to V-J combinations with a frequency above 0.0001, which together covered roughly 99% of the repertoires. The TCS score was defined as F50 (clonal expansion) divided by E x V (chaos), with BLOSUM62-based TCRdist calculated between CDR3 peptides within each V-J. Welch's t-statistics and random forest reduced 500 to 650 V-J features to 13, which were used in a naive Bayes classifier (R e1071). Through fastp at Q25 and MiXCR, TCRdb rebuilt clones from the public reads, retaining in-frame beta chains. Under each unique CDR3 protein, matching rows form one entry showing the most common genes and DNA. TCRdb, not the authors, supplied the V and J calls. A total of roughly 280,000 distinct CDR3 sequences appear in this sample, over 15% of them only once. The top ten clones comprise around 61% of the sample.

This TCR came from a woman aged 55-70 years with Graves' ophthalmopathy. The rearrangement combines TRBV4-3 with TRBJ2-3; TRBD1 might be the D gene, on 6 matching bases. The sequencing input was blood. Here is the DNA: TGCGCCAGCAGCCAAGCTGGGGGCGCAAACACAGATACGCAGTATTTT. This gives the protein CASSQAGGANTDTQYF.